This T cell receptor beta chain came from a study of shared clonotypes between healthy human individuals. The split of CD4+ cells yielded CD45RA+ naive and CD45RA-negative memory subsets. CDR1 is MDHEN and CDR2 is SYDVKM in the germline V gene. V was shortened by 3 bases and J by 5 bases, with 22 bases between the two germline ends. This CDR3 is built from 17 residues. As for this clone: Its antigen remains unidentified.

Repertoires were generated with immunoSEQ multiplex PCR, while TCRdb's copy carries only in-frame clones and drops some. The sample gives over a million clones, around three quarters of which show up once; around 0.47% is in the top ten. Findings and caveats of the study: Around 5% of naive CD4 clonotypes were common to a few donors. Against clonotypes common to all four donors, non-shared ones had lower generation probabilities.

The specimen was memory CD4+ T cells from PBMCs. The subset: CD45RA-negative fraction. The chain joins TRBV28 to TRBJ1-2; maybe TRBD1 (5 bases). This TCR derives from a man younger than 35 in good health. Some clones in this sample may be carry-over from other donors' samples. The CDR3 DNA reads as TGTGCCAGCAGTTTGGTAGACAGTAAGCCCTCCTTTTATGGCTACACCTTC. The encoded protein is CASSLVDSKPSFYGYTF.